Given below is one TCR beta chain in context. Its antigen is undetermined. Trimming pared 8 bases from V and 0 bases from J, leaving 14 bases between. Germline-derived CDR1 and CDR2 are SGHTA and FQGNSA. The CDR3 sequence is 14 residues long. A TCRbeta library incorporating unique molecular identifiers was prepared. MiXCR, applied by TCRdb to the PCR reads, yields one record per CDR3 protein. Altogether about a million distinct CDR3 sequences are present, less than 30% being singletons, with the ten largest covering roughly 28%. This sample stems from a study of T-cell reconstitution after alpha-beta-depleted transplantation in children. Notes on the study in general: Roughly two months post-transplant, alpha-beta T cells reportedly originated from several hundred graft clones that had expanded. The high TCRbeta diversity at day 60 in some patients came from surviving recipient T cells and thymic progenitors. T-cell counts and diversity were attributed mostly to newly produced T cells one year after transplant.

The sequences come from PBMCs, mostly from graft donor cells, collected 360 days after TCRalphabeta/CD19-depleted stem cell transplant. This chain links TRBV7-2 with TRBJ2-7, with D possibly matching TRBD1 (6 bases). This sequence originates from a boy under two years old who had a stem cell transplant for SCID, so the T cells may come from the graft donor. As DNA, the CDR3 is TGTGCCAGCTTCAAGCAGGGGTACTCCTACGAGCAGTACTTC. This encodes CASFKQGYSYEQYF.